Presented here are 15 T cell receptor beta chains from one specimen sequenced in a study of blood T cell repertoires in COVID-19. The data were produced by immunoSEQ multiplex PCR, yet TCRdb's version contains in-frame clones alone and is incomplete. In the table there are more than 65,000 clones, 87% of which are singletons. Sequencing input: peripheral blood. These TCRs come from a woman between 50 and 59 years old with acute or convalescent COVID-19.

This clone was detected only a few times. The chain couples TRBV29-1 to TRBJ1-2; tentatively, D is TRBD1 (5 bases). From germline, CDR1 is SQVTM and CDR2 ANQGSEA. V was cut by 6 bases and J by 5 bases, with 13 bases left in between. The CDR3 is made up of 12 amino acids. For the CDR3, the DNA is TGCAGCGTCCTGACAGCATCATATGGCTACACCTTC. Protein product: CSVLTASYGYTF.

This chain links TRBV6-6 with TRBJ1-2, with TRBD1 matching 7 bases. This CDR3 comprises 13 residues. The V and J ends lost 6 bases and 6 bases, in that order; junction bases with no gene match: 7. Germline CDR1 MNHNY, CDR2 SVGAGI (reference sequence). The CDR3 is CASRRTGGDGYTF. The CDR3 nucleotides are TGTGCCAGCAGAAGGACAGGAGGAGATGGCTACACCTTC.

V is TRBV18 and J is TRBJ1-5; D not resolved. The ends were cut back, 3 bases at V and 9 bases at J, with 12 bases in the middle. The germline V gene has CDR1 KGHSH and CDR2 LQKENI. This CDR3 is built from 13 residues. The CDR3 region has the DNA TGTGCCAGCTCACCTGGCAGGCAGTGGCCCCAGCATTTT. It translates to CASSPGRQWPQHF. The variable domain in full, completed from reference TRBV18 and TRBJ1-5, reads NAGVMQNPRHLVRRRGQEARLRCSPMKGHSHVYWYRQLPEEGLKFMVYLQKENIIDESGMPKERFSAEFPKEGPSILRIQQVVRGDSAAYFCASSPGRQWPQHFGDGTRLSIL.

The chain couples TRBV5-1 to TRBJ2-7; tentative D call: TRBD1 (5 bases). The ends were cut back, 4 bases at V and 5 bases at J, with 19 bases in the middle. The CDR3 contains 15 residues. Germline CDR1 is SGHRS and CDR2 is YFSETQ. The CDR3 DNA is TGCGCCAGCAGCCAACTCCAGGGCGAGATCCACGAGCAGTACTTC. As protein: CASSQLQGEIHEQYF.

This chain joins TRBV5-1 and TRBJ2-5; 7 nucleotides line up with TRBD1. Unmatched junction bases numbered 4, after V lost 3 bases and J lost 2 bases. The CDR3 extends over 14 amino acids. Germline V gene data show CDR1 as SGHRS and CDR2 as YFSETQ. The CDR3 here is CASSSGTAQETQYF. The CDR3 coding sequence is TGCGCCAGCAGCTCAGGGACAGCACAAGAGACCCAGTACTTC.

The chain joins TRBV7-9 to TRBJ1-2; D is possibly TRBD1 (5 bases). Germline loops: CDR1 SEHNR, CDR2 FQNEAQ (reference sequence). This CDR3 spans 14 amino acids. V lost 3 bases, J lost 3 bases, and 11 bases lay in between. The CDR3 region is CASSFIRVDYGYTF. In DNA, the CDR3 is TGTGCCAGCAGCTTTATCAGGGTGGACTATGGCTACACCTTC. Supplemented by reference TRBV7-9 and TRBJ1-2, the full variable domain reads DTGVSQNPRHKITKRGQNVTFRCDPISEHNRLYWYRQTLGQGPEFLTYFQNEAQLEKSRLLSDRFSAERPKGSFSTLEIQRTEQGDSAMYLCASSFIRVDYGYTFGSGTRLTVV.

The chain uses TRBV27 and TRBJ1-4, with TRBD1 matching over 12 bases. The CDR3 sequence is 20 residues long. The J segment lost 3 bases and the V segment lost 4 bases, leaving 15 bases of the junction unmatched. The germline V gene has CDR1 MNHEY and CDR2 SMNVEV (reference sequence). The CDR3 bases are TGTGCCAGCAGTTCTAAGACCGGGACAGGGGGCGCGGGCGCTAATGAAAAACTGTTTTTT. This translates into CASSSKTGTGGAGANEKLFF.

V is TRBV5-6 and J is TRBJ1-2; no clear D. V was trimmed by 0 bases and J by 4 bases, leaving 7 bases between them. Germline V lookup: CDR1 SGHDT, CDR2 YYEEEE. CDR3 length: 13 residues. CDR3: CASSLGEVYGYTF. In DNA, the CDR3 is TGTGCCAGCAGCTTGGGGGAGGTCTATGGCTACACCTTC.

The chain recombines TRBV5-1 with TRBJ1-2; 7 bases match TRBD1. Trimming took 3 bases from V and 2 from J; bases not matched to a gene: 4. There are 14 residues in the CDR3. Germline values: CDR1 SGHRS, CDR2 YFSETQ. The CDR3 region is CASSYQTGNYGYTF. The DNA of the CDR3 is TGCGCCAGCAGCTACCAGACAGGGAACTATGGCTACACCTTC. The full variable domain, with the rest looked up from reference TRBV5-1 and TRBJ1-2, is KAGVTQTPRYLIKTRGQQVTLSCSPISGHRSVSWYQQTPGQGLQFLFEYFSETQRNKGNFPGRFSGRQFSNSRSEMNVSTLELGDSALYLCASSYQTGNYGYTFGSGTRLTVV.

The chain combines TRBV11-1 with TRBJ2-5, with 7 bases lining up with TRBD1. The CDR3 is made up of 15 amino acids. CDR1 is SGHAT, CDR2 FQDESV, per germline (reference sequence). The V and J ends lost 4 bases and 3 bases, in that order; junction bases with no gene match: 8. The CDR3 here is CASSSRDRVEETQYF. The CDR3 region has the DNA TGTGCCAGCAGCTCTCGCGACAGGGTCGAAGAGACCCAGTACTTC.

CDR3 amino acids: CASGPSGEAFF. CDR3 nucleotide sequence: TGTGCCAGCGGTCCGAGCGGTGAAGCTTTCTTT. The genes are TRBV12-3 or TRBV12-4 and TRBJ1-1; D gene uncertain. CDR3 length: 11 residues. V dropped 8 bases and J dropped 7 bases, with 11 bases sitting between them.

The CDR3 nucleotides read TGTGCCAGCAGCCAAGCTCCACTAAGCGGGAGATTTCCCTACGAGCAGTACTTC. It is translated as CASSQAPLSGRFPYEQYF. V usage is TRBV3-1 (or the pseudogene TRBV3-2) and J usage is TRBJ2-7; TRBD2 matches at 8 bases. The CDR3 runs 18 residues. Germline V CDR1 and CDR2: LGHDT, YNNKEL (reference sequence). V was clipped by 1 base and J by 2 bases; unmatched bases: 13.

This sequence joins TRBV19 and TRBJ2-7; the match to TRBD1 covers 7 bases. Trimming cost V 2 bases and J 3 bases; bases outside gene matches: 4. The germline CDR1 and CDR2 sequences are LNHDA and SQIVND (reference sequence). The CDR3 is made up of 14 amino acids. The CDR3 protein is CASSIPGQSYEQYF. The CDR3 DNA reads TGTGCCAGTAGTATACCGGGACAGAGCTACGAGCAGTACTTC.

The chain combines TRBV6-5 with TRBJ1-2; D is possibly TRBD1 (6 bases). Trimming removed 4 bases at V and 5 bases at J, with 20 bases between. Germline V lookup: CDR1 MNHEY, CDR2 SVGAGI. The CDR3 runs to 16 residues. The CDR3 here is CASSLSGDPSYYGYTF. The CDR3 nucleotides read TGTGCCAGCAGTTTATCAGGGGACCCGAGCTATTATGGCTACACCTTC.

The chain joins TRBV5-6 to TRBJ1-6; no clear D. Germline values: CDR1 SGHDT, CDR2 YYEEEE. V was cut by 5 bases and J by 5 bases, with 14 bases left in between. This CDR3 has 15 residues. The CDR3 nucleotides are TGTGCCAGCAGAAGAAACCCCCAGAATAATTCACCCCTCCACTTT. Encoded protein: CASRRNPQNNSPLHF.